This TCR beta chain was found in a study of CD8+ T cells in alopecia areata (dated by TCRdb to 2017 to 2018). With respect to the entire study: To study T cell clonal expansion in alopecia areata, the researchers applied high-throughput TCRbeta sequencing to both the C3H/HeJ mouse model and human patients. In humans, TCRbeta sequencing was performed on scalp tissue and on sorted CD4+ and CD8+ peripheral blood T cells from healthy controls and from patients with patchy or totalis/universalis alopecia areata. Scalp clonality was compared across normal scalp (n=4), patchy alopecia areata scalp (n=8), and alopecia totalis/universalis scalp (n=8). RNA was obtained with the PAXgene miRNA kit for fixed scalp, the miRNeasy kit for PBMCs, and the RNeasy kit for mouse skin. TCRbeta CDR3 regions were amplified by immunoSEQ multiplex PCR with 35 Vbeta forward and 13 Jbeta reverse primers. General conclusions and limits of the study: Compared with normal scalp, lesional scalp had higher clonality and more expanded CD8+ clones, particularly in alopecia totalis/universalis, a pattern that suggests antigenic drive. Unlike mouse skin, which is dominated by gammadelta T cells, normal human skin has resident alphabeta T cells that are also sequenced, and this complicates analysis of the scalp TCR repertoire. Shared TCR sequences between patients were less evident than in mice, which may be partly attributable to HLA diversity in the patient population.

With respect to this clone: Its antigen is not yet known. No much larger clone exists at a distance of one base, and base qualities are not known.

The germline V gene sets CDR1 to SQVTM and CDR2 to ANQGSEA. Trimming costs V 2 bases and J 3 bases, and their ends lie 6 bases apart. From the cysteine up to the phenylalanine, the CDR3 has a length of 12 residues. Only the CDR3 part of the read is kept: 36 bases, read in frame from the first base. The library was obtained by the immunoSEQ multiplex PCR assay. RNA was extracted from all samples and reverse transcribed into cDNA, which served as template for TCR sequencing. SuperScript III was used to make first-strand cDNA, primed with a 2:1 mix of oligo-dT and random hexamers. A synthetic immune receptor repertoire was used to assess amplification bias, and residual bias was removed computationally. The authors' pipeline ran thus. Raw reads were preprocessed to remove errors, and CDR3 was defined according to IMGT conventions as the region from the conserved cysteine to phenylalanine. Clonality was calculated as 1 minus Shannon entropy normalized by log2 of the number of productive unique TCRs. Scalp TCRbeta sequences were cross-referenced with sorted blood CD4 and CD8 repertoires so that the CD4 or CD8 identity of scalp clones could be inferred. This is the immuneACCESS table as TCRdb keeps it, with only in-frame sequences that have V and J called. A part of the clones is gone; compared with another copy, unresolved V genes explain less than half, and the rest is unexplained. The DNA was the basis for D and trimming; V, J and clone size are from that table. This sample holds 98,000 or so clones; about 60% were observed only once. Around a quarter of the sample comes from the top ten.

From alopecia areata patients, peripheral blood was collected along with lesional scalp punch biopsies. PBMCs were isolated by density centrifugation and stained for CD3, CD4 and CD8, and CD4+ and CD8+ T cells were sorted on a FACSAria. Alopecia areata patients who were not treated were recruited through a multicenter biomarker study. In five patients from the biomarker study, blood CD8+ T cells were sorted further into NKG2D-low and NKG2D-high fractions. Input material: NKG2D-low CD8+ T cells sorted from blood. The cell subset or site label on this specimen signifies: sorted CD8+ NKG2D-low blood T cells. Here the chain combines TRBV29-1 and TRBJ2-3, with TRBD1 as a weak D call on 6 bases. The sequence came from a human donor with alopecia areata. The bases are TGCAGCGTTGAACAGGGGACAGATACGCAGTATTTT. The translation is CSVEQGTDTQYF.